This T cell receptor (beta chain) was observed in a study of early stage breast cancer tumors. Study overall: ER+/PR+/HER2- status applied to about 80% of the 16 invasive breast tumors. Samples were sequenced at approximately 9-fold average coverage. Study findings and constraints: Tumors had about 2.5-fold higher T cell density and higher clonality than adjacent normal breast tissue. Blood repertoires resembled normal breast more than tumor.

Germline V gene data show CDR1 as MRHNA and CDR2 as SNTAGT. Unmatched junction bases numbered 3, after V lost 5 bases and J lost 4 bases. The CDR3 is 15 residues long. Assay used: immunoSEQ multiplex PCR; TCRdb lists only in-frame clones, some missing. The sample has about 25,000 clones; about 67% are singletons. Concerning this clone itself: Its cognate antigen is unknown.

V gene TRBV6-4 combines with J gene TRBJ2-1, with 12 bases matching TRBD2. This sequence originates from a person aged 55 to 70 with breast cancer. Input material: breast tumor tissue. The CDR3 here is CASSPGTSGYNEQFF. Written as DNA, the CDR3 is TGTGCCAGCAGTCCCGGGACTAGCGGGTACAATGAGCAGTTCTTC.